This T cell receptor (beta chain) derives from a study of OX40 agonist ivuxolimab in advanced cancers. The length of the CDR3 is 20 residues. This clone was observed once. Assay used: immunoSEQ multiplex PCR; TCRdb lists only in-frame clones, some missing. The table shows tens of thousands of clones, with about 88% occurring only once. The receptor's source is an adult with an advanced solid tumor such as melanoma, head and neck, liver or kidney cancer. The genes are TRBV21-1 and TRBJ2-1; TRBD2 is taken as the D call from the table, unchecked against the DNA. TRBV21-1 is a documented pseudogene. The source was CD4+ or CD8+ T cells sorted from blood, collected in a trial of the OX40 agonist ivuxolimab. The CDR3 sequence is CASSKADGVYSSGLYNEQFF. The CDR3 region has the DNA TGTGCCAGCAGCAAAGCCGACGGGGTTTACTCCAGCGGCCTCTACAATGAGCAGTTCTTC.